The 4 T cell receptor beta chains listed next were all sequenced from one sample in a study of cytomegalovirus exposure and HLA in healthy donors (TCRdb year 2017). Receptors were amplified or captured by the immunoSEQ multiplex PCR assay. The clones in this table, taken by TCRdb from immuneACCESS, are in-frame only. Not every clone is retained; where verified, under half of the shortfall comes from an unresolved V gene, and the cause of the rest is unknown. Present in this sample are 200,000 to 250,000 clones, over 75% of which were seen just once. Roughly 2% of the sample belongs to the ten largest clones. Sequenced sample: PBMCs. The source of these receptors is a woman aged 18-30 years in good health and CMV-seropositive.

The CDR3 loop is CASSQVLAFQETQYF. The CDR3, as DNA: TGCGCCAGCAGCCAAGTTTTGGCCTTTCAAGAGACCCAGTACTTC. The chain is built from TRBV4-1 and TRBJ2-5; D is uncertain. V was trimmed by 1 base and J by 2 bases, leaving 11 bases between them. In germline, CDR1 is MGHRA, CDR2 YSYEKL. CDR3 size: 15 residues.

The genes are TRBV18 and TRBJ1-5; no definite D call. V shed 2 bases and J shed 2 bases, with 13 bases lying between them. In germline, CDR1 is KGHSH, CDR2 LQKENI. This CDR3 is built from 16 residues. As DNA, the CDR3 is TGTGCCAGCTCACCAAAAGCGTCGCAGCGCAATCAGCCCCAGCATTTT. Residues: CASSPKASQRNQPQHF.

The rearrangement uses TRBV19 and TRBJ2-1; 8 positions agree with TRBD2. This CDR3 is 14 amino acids long. Germline V gene lookup returns CDR1 LNHDA and CDR2 SQIVND (reference sequence). Germline trimming cut 2 bases from V and 7 bases from J; bases unmatched to any gene: 4. CDR3 sequence: CASSISGSTNEQFF. The CDR3 DNA reads TGTGCCAGTAGTATAAGCGGGAGTACGAATGAGCAGTTCTTC.

The chain uses TRBV6-1 and TRBJ2-7; 12 nucleotides match TRBD2. V lost 6 bases, J lost 2 bases, and 5 bases stayed unmatched. Germline V gene lookup returns CDR1 MNHNS and CDR2 SASEGT. CDR3 length: 15 amino acids. CDR3 protein: CASSIGLAGTYEQYF. The CDR3 nucleotides are TGTGCCAGCAGCATCGGACTAGCGGGAACCTACGAGCAGTACTTC.